These 2 T cell receptor beta chains were all obtained from the same sample, sequenced in a study of control samples from healthy donors and cancer patients. This table comes from immunoSEQ multiplex PCR, and its TCRdb copy is limited to in-frame clones, with some not included. In the table there are approximately 82,000 clones, around 87% of which are singletons. The sample comprised blood. These receptors were obtained from a man aged 50 to 60 in good health.

This chain joins TRBV3-1 (or the pseudogene TRBV3-2) and TRBJ1-1; no clear D gene. CDR1 and CDR2 (germline): LGHDT, YNNKEL (reference sequence). V lost 8 bases, J lost 1 base, and 11 bases lay in between. This CDR3 comprises 13 residues. CDR3 loop: CASAGGANTEAFF. For the CDR3, the DNA is TGTGCCAGCGCCGGTGGAGCGAACACTGAAGCTTTCTTT.

The V gene is TRBV4-2, the J gene TRBJ2-1; D not resolved. Germline CDR1 LGHNA, CDR2 YNFKEQ. CDR3 length equals 11 residues. Trimming took off 3 bases at V and 8 bases at J, with 5 bases between the two ends. The CDR3 DNA follows: TGTGCCAGCAGCCAGGGCGATGAGCAGTTCTTC. The encoded protein is CASSQGDEQFF.